Included here is one T cell receptor (beta chain) sequence, with context. The data stem from a study of blood T cell repertoires in COVID-19. Overall study context: Sample material is recorded as cDNA or gDNA derived from T cells, B-cell-depleted T cells, or PBMCs.

Losses at the gene ends were 0 bases for V and 2 bases for J; bases not matched to a gene: 3. Looked up from germline, CDR1 is SGHNT and CDR2 is YYREEE (reference sequence). This CDR3 is 15 amino acids long. Methods used by the authors: Estimates of nucleated cell counts were drawn from the amplification of reference gene primers. Clones were read by immunoSEQ multiplex PCR, and TCRdb kept only the in-frame ones, dropping some. The DNA gave D and trimming, while V, J and clone size come from that table. The sample has around 260,000 clones; around 90% are singletons. The gene calls are TRBV5-4 and TRBJ1-1, with 8 bases matching TRBD1. The receptor comes from a man between 60 and 75 years old who had recovered from COVID-19. Sequenced sample: peripheral blood. The CDR3 DNA sequence: TGTGCCAGCAGCTTGGGCGACAGGGGCAACACTGAAGCTTTCTTT. Translating gives CASSLGDRGNTEAFF.